This section outlines one T cell receptor (beta chain) sequence together with its context. At one of its ends the junction is not consistent with the germline gene, which may arise from a read error. Profiling relied on immunoSEQ multiplex PCR, and the TCRdb table lists in-frame clones only, not all of them. The sample holds 100,000 to 150,000 clones; 85% to 90% are singletons and the top ten take 5% to 8%. The data belong to a study of blood T cell repertoires in COVID-19. Study summary: T cells, B-cell-depleted T cells, or PBMCs provided the cDNA or gDNA that served as material.

The receptor's source is a man older than 75 with active or convalescent COVID-19. The sample taken for sequencing was peripheral blood.

The CDR3 spells CASSEDREAGYTF. The CDR3 coding sequence is TGTGCCAGCAGCGAAGACAGGGAAGCTGGCTACACCTTC. The chain couples TRBV6-1 to TRBJ1-2, with TRBD1 matching over 7 bases. Germline assignment: CDR1 MNHNS and CDR2 SASEGT. The CDR3 spans 13 residues.